This is a list of T cell receptor beta chains from one sample in a study of CD8 T cells in Susac syndrome. One entry per CDR3 protein, called by TCRdb with MiXCR from the immunoSEQ multiplex PCR reads. The sample shows 250,000 to 300,000 distinct CDR3 sequences, roughly 85% of them seen only once. The sequencing input was CD8+ T cells from PBMCs. These receptors originate from a human donor with multiple sclerosis. The CDR3 runs from the conserved cysteine through the conserved F or W. D genes are given only for firm matches. Expanded clones get a size class; other rows say once, few or many, or leave the size out.

cdr3_nt	cdr3_aa	d_call	clone_size	v_call	j_call
TGTGCCAGCAGCTTGCGGGAGGACGGGACAGATACGCAGTATTTT	CASSLREDGTDTQYF	TRBD2	-	TRBV11-3	TRBJ2-3
TGTGCCAGCAGCGACAGTCGGGGAGGGGCTTTCTTT	CASSDSRGGAFF	-	-	TRBV28	TRBJ1-1
TGTGCCAGCAGTCCAGGCCGGGCCCCGGAGGATGAAAAACTGTTTTTT	CASSPGRAPEDEKLFF	-	-	TRBV27	TRBJ1-4
TGCAGCGTTGAAGTCGGCACCACTGGGGCCAACGTCCTGACTTTC	CSVEVGTTGANVLTF	-	-	TRBV29-1	TRBJ2-6
TGTTTCGTCCCGTCTGGGGGTCGGGTGCTCACTGAAGCTTTCTTT	CFVPSGGRVLTEAFF	-	-	TRBV19	TRBJ1-1
TGCGCCAGCACCAGCGACAGGGGGTTCCCTCCAGATACGCAGTATTTT	CASTSDRGFPPDTQYF	TRBD1	-	TRBV23-1	TRBJ2-3
TGTGCCAGCAGCCCCACAGGGGGCGAAAACTATGGCTACACCTTC	CASSPTGGENYGYTF	TRBD1	-	TRBV7-3	TRBJ1-2
TGTGCCAGCAGTTCCGGGACAGACATGAACACTGAAGCTTTCTTT	CASSSGTDMNTEAFF	TRBD1	-	TRBV12-3/TRBV12-4	TRBJ1-1
TGTGCCAGCAGCTTAGGCGCGTGGGCGGTGGCGACAGAGACCCAGTACTTC	CASSLGAWAVATETQYF	-	-	TRBV11-2	TRBJ2-5
TGTGCCAGCAGCTTTTTAGCGGGAGGAGGTGAGCAGTACTTC	CASSFLAGGGEQYF	TRBD2	-	TRBV5-4	TRBJ2-7
TGTGCCAGCAGCTGGGACAGAGCGGAGTTGAACGAGCAGTACTTC	CASSWDRAELNEQYF	TRBD1	-	TRBV5-6	TRBJ2-7
TGTGCCAGCAGTTTAGGACTGCAGGGTAACAGTGAAAAACTGTTTTTT	CASSLGLQGNSEKLFF	-	-	TRBV28	TRBJ1-4
TGTGCCACCGACGGGACAGAGACCCTAGCGCGAAATCAGCCCCAGCATTTT	CATDGTETLARNQPQHF	TRBD1	once	TRBV19	TRBJ1-5
TGTGCCAGCAGCCCCCGAACAGGGTTTAGGTCCTACGAGCAGTACTTC	CASSPRTGFRSYEQYF	-	-	TRBV7-9	TRBJ2-7
TGCAGTGCAATCGGGAACATTCAGTACTTC	CSAIGNIQYF	-	-	TRBV20-1	TRBJ2-4
TGTGCCAGCCGTGGGGGGGGTTTGGGTGTCACCGGGGAGCTGTTTTTT	CASRGGGLGVTGELFF	TRBD2	-	TRBV27	TRBJ2-2
TGTGCCATCAGTGAGTCGACTAGGGGGAATTGGAATGAGCAGTTCTTC	CAISESTRGNWNEQFF	-	-	TRBV10-3	TRBJ2-1
TGCAGCGTCTACCCCGGGACAGGGACCCCCTTTAACTATGGCTACACCTTC	CSVYPGTGTPFNYGYTF	TRBD1	-	TRBV29-1	TRBJ1-2